A selection of T cell receptor beta chains follows, all from one sample in a study of T cell repertoires in cytomegalovirus infection. What these receptors recognize is not known. TCRdb reanalysed the reads using MiXCR and keeps one entry per CDR3 protein. The repertoire holds about 920,000 distinct CDR3 sequences, with approximately 30% as singletons. The starting material was cultured CD8+ T cells from PBMCs, obtained from culture after CMV antigen stimulation. These receptor sequences come from a human donor in good health (CMV status not recorded). Some clones in this sample may be carry-over from other donors' samples. CDR3s include the opening cysteine and the closing phenylalanine or tryptophan. The D gene is left open where the match is weak. Not all rows give a size; the values are once, few, many and, for expanded clones, a class.

d_call	clone_size	cdr3_length	j_call	v_call	cdr3_nt	cdr3_aa
-	-	14	TRBJ1-1	TRBV11-2	TGTGCCAGCAACAGGACAGAATTGAACACTGAAGCTTTCTTT	CASNRTELNTEAFF
-	-	11	TRBJ1-2	TRBV6-1	TGTGCCAGCAGTCGTTACATGGGATACACCTTC	CASSRYMGYTF
-	-	15	TRBJ1-2	TRBV7-6	TGTGCCAGCAGCCCACGGGGGGAGGCCCCCGGTGGCTACACCTTC	CASSPRGEAPGGYTF
-	few	14	TRBJ1-1	TRBV28	TGTGCCAGCATCCCCGTAAGGGGGGGCACTGAAGCTTTCTTT	CASIPVRGGTEAFF
TRBD1	-	15	TRBJ2-5	TRBV28	TGTGCCAGCAGTTTATTAGGACAGGGCCAAGAGACCCAGTACTTC	CASSLLGQGQETQYF
TRBD1	-	18	TRBJ1-3	TRBV4-3	TGCGCCAGCAGCCAAGAGGCCACGGGACAGCTCTCTGGAAACACCATATATTTT	CASSQEATGQLSGNTIYF
-	-	15	TRBJ1-1	TRBV7-6	TGTGCCGGCAGCTTAGCAGCAGGAGAGAACACTGAAGCTTTCTTT	CAGSLAAGENTEAFF
TRBD2	-	15	TRBJ2-5	TRBV20-1	TGCAGTGCTAGAGATGGGGCGAGGGGAGGGGAGACCCAGTACTTC	CSARDGARGGETQYF
-	-	15	TRBJ1-5	TRBV2	TGTGCCAGCAGCGACACAACTAATAGCAATCAGCCCCAGCATTTT	CASSDTTNSNQPQHF
TRBD1	many	16	TRBJ2-3	TRBV7-9	TGTGCCAGCAGCTTACCGATGACAGGGGGCACAGATACGCAGTATTTT	CASSLPMTGGTDTQYF
-	many	17	TRBJ2-4	TRBV7-8	TGTGCCAGCAGCTCGAGGTCGGGGTTGGCGGCCAAAAACATTCAGTACTTC	CASSSRSGLAAKNIQYF
-	many	14	TRBJ1-3	TRBV6-2/TRBV6-3	TGTGCCAGCAGTTTGAGGAGCTCTGGAAACACCATATATTTT	CASSLRSSGNTIYF
TRBD1	-	17	TRBJ2-2	TRBV10-3	TGTGCCATCAGTGAGTCGTTGGACAGGCCCAACACCGGGGAGCTGTTTTTT	CAISESLDRPNTGELFF
-	-	16	TRBJ2-5	TRBV6-2/TRBV6-3	TGTGCCAGCAGTTACCGGCTTGACAGGAGTGAAGAGACCCAGTACTTC	CASSYRLDRSEETQYF
-	-	17	TRBJ2-1	TRBV3-1	TGTGCCAGCAGCCTTGCCGGACTAACTGTCTCCTACAATGAGCAGTTCTTC	CASSLAGLTVSYNEQFF
TRBD2	-	15	TRBJ2-3	TRBV5-1	TGCGCCAGCAGCTTGGAGCGGGGGACTCGCGATACGCAGTATTTT	CASSLERGTRDTQYF
TRBD1	many	15	TRBJ2-1	TRBV6-5	TGTGCCAGCAGTCCGGACAGGGCCACCTACAATGAGCAGTTCTTC	CASSPDRATYNEQFF
-	few	12	TRBJ2-3	TRBV12-3/TRBV12-4	TGTGCCAGCAGTTTTTTTTCAGATACGCAGTATTTT	CASSFFSDTQYF
TRBD1	-	15	TRBJ2-1	TRBV4-2	TGTGCCAGCAGCCAAGAGAAAACAGGGGTAGATGAGCAGTTCTTC	CASSQEKTGVDEQFF
-	-	15	TRBJ1-5	TRBV27	TGTGCCAGCTGGGACACCATGCTAGGTTCAGGGCCCCAGCATTTT	CASWDTMLGSGPQHF
TRBD2	many	15	TRBJ2-5	TRBV7-3	TGTGCCAGCAGTCAAGGGACAGCGGGGGGAGAGACCCAGTACTTC	CASSQGTAGGETQYF
-	-	15	TRBJ1-4	TRBV18	TGTGCCAGCTCCACTGCCGTCGGGTCGCGGGAAAAACTGTTTTTT	CASSTAVGSREKLFF
TRBD1	-	14	TRBJ1-5	TRBV27	TGTGCCAGCAGCGGGACAGAGATTAATCAGCCCCAGCATTTT	CASSGTEINQPQHF
-	once	13	TRBJ2-7	TRBV11-3	TGTGCCAGCAGCTCCCTATCAGGGTACGAGCAGTACTTC	CASSSLSGYEQYF
-	-	16	TRBJ2-6	TRBV6-2/TRBV6-3	TGTGCCAGCAGTTACCCGGCTGCATCTGGGGCCAACGTCCTGACTTTC	CASSYPAASGANVLTF
TRBD1	few	15	TRBJ2-5	TRBV4-1	TGCGCCAGCAGCCACTCCGACAGGGGAGTAGAGACCCAGTACTTC	CASSHSDRGVETQYF
TRBD1	-	17	TRBJ1-1	TRBV29-1	TGCAGCGTTGAAGGTACAGGGGACGCCCGAATGAACACTGAAGCTTTCTTT	CSVEGTGDARMNTEAFF
TRBD1	-	12	TRBJ1-2	TRBV12-3/TRBV12-4	TGTGCCAGCGGGGACAGCTTCTATGGCTACACCTTC	CASGDSFYGYTF
-	many	16	TRBJ2-1	TRBV7-8	TGTGCCAGCAGCTTAGACCCGGGGGCGTCCTACAATGAGCAGTTCTTC	CASSLDPGASYNEQFF
TRBD2	few	16	TRBJ2-1	TRBV6-2/TRBV6-3	TGTGCCAGCAGTTACGGACGACTAGCGGGGTACAATGAGCAGTTCTTC	CASSYGRLAGYNEQFF
-	-	13	TRBJ1-5	TRBV12-3/TRBV12-4	TGTGCCAGCAGGGGACGTATCAATCAGCCCCAGCATTTT	CASRGRINQPQHF
TRBD2	many	14	TRBJ2-1	TRBV20-1	TGCAGTGCTGGGAGGGCGGGGGGGTACAATGAGCAGTTCTTC	CSAGRAGGYNEQFF
-	-	17	TRBJ1-4	TRBV12-3/TRBV12-4	TGTGCCAGCTGTTCTACCCCGGGGAGGCCATCTAATGAAAAACTGTTTTTT	CASCSTPGRPSNEKLFF
-	-	13	TRBJ1-5	TRBV7-4	TGTGCCAGCAGCGCGGGACTCAATCAGCCCCAGCATTTT	CASSAGLNQPQHF
-	few	15	TRBJ2-7	TRBV6-1	TGTGCCAGCAGTGAAGCGGGACTCCCCCCCTACGAGCAGTACTTC	CASSEAGLPPYEQYF
-	many	14	TRBJ1-5	TRBV28	TGTGCCAGCAGTGGTAGGAGGAGCAATCAGCCCCAGCATTTT	CASSGRRSNQPQHF
TRBD1	many	17	TRBJ2-1	TRBV10-3	TGTGCCATCAGTGAGAGGGACAGGGGGCGCGCATACAATGAGCAGTTCTTC	CAISERDRGRAYNEQFF
-	many	16	TRBJ1-5	TRBV7-6	TGTGCCAGCAGCCCCACTGGGACCGGAGGCAATCAGCCCCAGCATTTT	CASSPTGTGGNQPQHF
-	few	11	TRBJ1-2	TRBV10-3	TGTGCCATCAGGGACAGCAGGGGCTACACCTTC	CAIRDSRGYTF
-	few	15	TRBJ1-1	TRBV6-2/TRBV6-3	TGTGCCAGCACAGACACGGGAACAGGCTGGGGTGAAGCTTTCTTT	CASTDTGTGWGEAFF
TRBD2	-	16	TRBJ2-5	TRBV6-5	TGTGCCAGCAGTTCCCTTGAGCGGGGGGGAGTGGAGACCCAGTACTTC	CASSSLERGGVETQYF
-	few	14	TRBJ1-1	TRBV6-8	TGTGCCAGCAGTTTATTCTTACAGGGTCCTGAAGCTTTCTTT	CASSLFLQGPEAFF
-	-	17	TRBJ2-1	TRBV7-6	TGTGTCAGCAGCCGGGGCTGGGCGGGGGCCTCCTACAATGAGCAGTTCTTC	CVSSRGWAGASYNEQFF
-	-	12	TRBJ2-1	TRBV7-4	TGTGCCTCTTGTCTTGCTTGGAATGAGCAGTTCTTC	CASCLAWNEQFF
TRBD1	few	15	TRBJ2-5	TRBV6-5	TGTGCCAGCAGTTACTCGACAGGGGGCACGGAGACCCAGTACTTC	CASSYSTGGTETQYF
-	many	16	TRBJ2-7	TRBV7-2	TGTGCCAGCAGCTTTACCCCCATCCCCCCTTACTACGAGCAGTACTTC	CASSFTPIPPYYEQYF